This T cell receptor beta chain emerged from a study of follicular helper T cells after annual influenza vaccination. Study-wide background: Some donors were sampled over the 2013-2014, 2014-2015 and 2015-2016 vaccinations. Whole-study results and caveats: ICOS-CD38- cTfh most often held earlier Day 7 ICOS+CD38+ clones.

Sample time point: 2015-2016 season, pre-vaccination. As for this clone: The antigen is not known.

The ends were cut back, 6 bases at V and 3 bases at J, with 11 bases in the middle. CDR3 length: 13 amino acids. CDR1 is LNHDA, CDR2 SQIVND, per germline (reference sequence). TCRB sequencing was done at Survey resolution level. Profiled with immunoSEQ multiplex PCR; TCRdb holds only in-frame clones, not every one. Of just under 900 clones in the sample, 80% are singletons; the top ten hold approximately 3.5%. The J gene is TRBJ1-2, the V gene TRBV19; D gene ambiguous. The sequence was obtained from an adult who received the influenza vaccine. Sequencing was performed on CXCR5+ CD38+ circulating T follicular helper cells from blood, taken on the day of influenza vaccination. Subset given: circulating Tfh, non-naive CD4+CXCR5+PD-1+ (ICOS+CD38+ or ICOS-CD38-). This CDR3 is CASSLTGYYGYTF. CDR3 coding DNA: TGTGCCAGTAGCTTGACGGGTTACTATGGCTACACCTTC.